This T cell receptor (beta chain) was identified during a study of identical twins. V lost 2 bases and J lost 5; bases outside the gene matches: 8. This CDR3 has 18 amino acids. CDR1 MGHRA and CDR2 YSYEKL come from the germline V gene. Many counts were recorded for this clonotype. With template switching, a universal primer site was added, and the cDNA carried unique molecular identifiers. A single record per CDR3 protein comes from TCRdb applying MiXCR to the 5' RACE reads. The table has approximately 350,000 distinct CDR3 sequences, over 9% seen once. This sample was shared with a second study, whose subject was yellow fever vaccine responses in identical twins.

The origin of this receptor is a woman aged 18-30 years in good health. V and J are TRBV4-1 and TRBJ2-1; 14 positions agree with TRBD2. Sequenced material: CD8+ T cells sorted from blood. The CDR3 protein is CASSQLGTSGSGDNEQFF. The CDR3 bases are TGCGCCAGCAGCCAACTCGGGACTAGCGGGAGCGGCGACAATGAGCAGTTCTTC.